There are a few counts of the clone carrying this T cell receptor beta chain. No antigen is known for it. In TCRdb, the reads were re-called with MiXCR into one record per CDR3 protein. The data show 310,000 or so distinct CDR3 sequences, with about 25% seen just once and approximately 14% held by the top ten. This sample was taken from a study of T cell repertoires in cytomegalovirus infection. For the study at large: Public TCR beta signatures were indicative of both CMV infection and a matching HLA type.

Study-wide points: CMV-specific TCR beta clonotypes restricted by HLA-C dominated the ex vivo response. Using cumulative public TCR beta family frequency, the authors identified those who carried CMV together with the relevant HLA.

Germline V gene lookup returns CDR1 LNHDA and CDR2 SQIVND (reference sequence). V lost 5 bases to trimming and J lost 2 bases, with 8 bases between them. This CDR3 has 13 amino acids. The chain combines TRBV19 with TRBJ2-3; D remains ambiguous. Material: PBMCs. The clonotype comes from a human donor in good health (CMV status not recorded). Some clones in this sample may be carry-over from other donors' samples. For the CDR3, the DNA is TGTGCCAGTAGTGTCCGTTTCACAGATACGCAGTATTTT. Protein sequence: CASSVRFTDTQYF.